One and the same sample provided the 4 T cell receptor beta chains below, sequenced in a study of T cells in Graves' hyperthyroidism and ophthalmopathy. Using RNA transcripts as the source, TCR beta CDR3 regions were amplified. Carried out on the TCR CDR3, a first-round RT-PCR used the HTBI primer set. TCRdb fed the multiplex PCR reads into MiXCR, producing one record per CDR3 protein. The sample lists more than 500,000 distinct CDR3 sequences; roughly 14% were seen once. The sequenced material came from blood. Source of these receptors: a woman aged 40 to 50 with Graves' ophthalmopathy.

This clonotype showed up just a few times. The gene calls are TRBV7-3 and TRBJ2-7; no clear D gene. V shed 4 bases and J shed 1 base, with 14 bases lying between them. The length of the CDR3 is 15 residues. Per germline, CDR1 SGHTA and CDR2 FQGTGA. The CDR3 region has the DNA TGTGCCAGCAGCTCTGGCGGCCAATATTCCTACGAGCAGTACTTC. Translating gives CASSSGGQYSYEQYF.

The V and J genes are TRBV11-2 and TRBJ2-7, with TRBD2 as a possible D gene (6 bases). CDR3 size: 16 residues. Germline loops: CDR1 SGHAT, CDR2 FQNNGV. V lost 9 bases and J 3 bases, leaving 24 bases between the germline ends. The CDR3 reads CASSGLGIGGGYEQYF. In DNA, the CDR3 is TGTGCCAGTAGTGGACTTGGTATCGGGGGTGGCTACGAGCAGTACTTC.

This clonotype was picked up a small number of times. CDR3 protein: CASSSLSTDTQYF. Written as DNA, the CDR3 is TGTGCCAGCAGCTCCTTAAGCACAGATACGCAGTATTTT. The chain joins TRBV7-3 to TRBJ2-3; D ambiguous. Germline CDR1 is SGHTA and CDR2 is FQGTGA. This CDR3 is built from 13 residues. The V and J ends lost 4 bases and 0 bases respectively, with 5 bases between them.

This clonotype was counted ten times or more. The V and J genes are TRBV7-2 and TRBJ2-7; 9 positions agree with TRBD1. The trim removed 1 base at V and 3 bases at J, leaving 4 bases unmatched. The germline V gene encodes CDR1 SGHTA and CDR2 FQGNSA. This CDR3 has 15 residues. The CDR3 reads CASSLEGTGIYEQYF. For the CDR3, the DNA is TGTGCCAGCAGCTTAGAGGGGACAGGGATCTACGAGCAGTACTTC. Complete variable domain (other parts from reference TRBV7-2 and TRBJ2-7): GAGVSQSPSNKVTEKGKDVELRCDPISGHTALYWYRQSLGQGLEFLIYFQGNSAPDKSGLPSDRFSAERTGGSVSTLTIQRTQQEDSAVYLCASSLEGTGIYEQYFGPGTRLTVT.